The clone carrying this T cell receptor beta chain was detected once. This sample was included in a study of blood T cell repertoires in COVID-19. V shed 2 bases and J shed 0 bases, with 26 bases lying between them. This CDR3 comprises 21 residues. In germline, CDR1 is KGHSH, CDR2 LQKENI. The table came from immunoSEQ multiplex PCR; TCRdb's copy has only in-frame clones and leaves some out. Of some 150,000 clones listed, 70% to 90% are singletons. The specimen was peripheral blood. The source is a woman aged 55-69 years with COVID-19, enrolled during active disease. The chain carries TRBV18 and TRBJ2-4, with D unclear. This CDR3 is CASSPKQSPTRSILAKNIQYF. The CDR3 DNA reads as TGTGCCAGCTCACCAAAACAGTCCCCAACCCGGTCAATTCTAGCCAAAAACATTCAGTACTTC.